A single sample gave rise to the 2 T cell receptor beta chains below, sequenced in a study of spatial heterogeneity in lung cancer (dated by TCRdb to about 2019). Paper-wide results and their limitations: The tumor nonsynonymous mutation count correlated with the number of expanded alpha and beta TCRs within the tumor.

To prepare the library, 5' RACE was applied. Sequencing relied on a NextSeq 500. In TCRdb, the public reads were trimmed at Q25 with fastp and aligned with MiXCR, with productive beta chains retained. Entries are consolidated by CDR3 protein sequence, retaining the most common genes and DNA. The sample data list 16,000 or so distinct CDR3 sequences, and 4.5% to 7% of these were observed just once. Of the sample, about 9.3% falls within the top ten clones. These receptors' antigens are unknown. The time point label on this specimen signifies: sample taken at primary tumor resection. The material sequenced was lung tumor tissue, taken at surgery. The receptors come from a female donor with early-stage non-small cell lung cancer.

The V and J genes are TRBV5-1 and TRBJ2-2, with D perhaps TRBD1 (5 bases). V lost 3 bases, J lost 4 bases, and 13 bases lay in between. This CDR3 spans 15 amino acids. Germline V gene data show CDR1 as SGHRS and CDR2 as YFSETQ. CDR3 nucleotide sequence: TGCGCCAGCAGCTGGGGCAGGACGGGCACCGGGGAGCTGTTTTTT. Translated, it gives CASSWGRTGTGELFF. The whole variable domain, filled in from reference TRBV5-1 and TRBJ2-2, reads KAGVTQTPRYLIKTRGQQVTLSCSPISGHRSVSWYQQTPGQGLQFLFEYFSETQRNKGNFPGRFSGRQFSNSRSEMNVSTLELGDSALYLCASSWGRTGTGELFFGEGSRLTVL.

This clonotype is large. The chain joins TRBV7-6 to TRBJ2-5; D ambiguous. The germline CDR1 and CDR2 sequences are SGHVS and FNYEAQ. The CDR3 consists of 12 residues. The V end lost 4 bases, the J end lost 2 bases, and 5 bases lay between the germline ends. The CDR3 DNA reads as TGTGCCAGCAGCTGGATACAAGAGACCCAGTACTTC. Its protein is CASSWIQETQYF.